This T cell receptor beta chain was observed in a study of shared clonotypes between healthy human individuals. Caucasian adults residing in Nashville, Tennessee made up all the donors. The CDR3 length is 15 residues. V lost 3 bases and J lost 2; bases outside the gene matches: 5. Germline CDR1 is MDHEN and CDR2 is SYDVKM. Methods used by the authors: Filtering differed, since immunoSEQ gave only junction sequences and no quality scores. This table comes from immunoSEQ multiplex PCR, and its TCRdb copy is limited to in-frame clones, with some not included. V, J and clone size are taken as reported in that table, and D and trimming were inferred from the DNA itself. The table has hundreds of thousands of clones, roughly four fifths seen once.

This chain uses TRBV28 with TRBJ2-7; 9 bases match TRBD2. Sequencing was carried out using PBMCs. The receptor was derived from a woman between 40 and 55 years old in good health. Some clones in this sample may be carry-over from other donors' samples. In DNA, the CDR3 is TGTGCCAGCAGTTTCGCGGCGGGAGGGCCCTACGAGCAGTACTTC. It translates to CASSFAAGGPYEQYF.